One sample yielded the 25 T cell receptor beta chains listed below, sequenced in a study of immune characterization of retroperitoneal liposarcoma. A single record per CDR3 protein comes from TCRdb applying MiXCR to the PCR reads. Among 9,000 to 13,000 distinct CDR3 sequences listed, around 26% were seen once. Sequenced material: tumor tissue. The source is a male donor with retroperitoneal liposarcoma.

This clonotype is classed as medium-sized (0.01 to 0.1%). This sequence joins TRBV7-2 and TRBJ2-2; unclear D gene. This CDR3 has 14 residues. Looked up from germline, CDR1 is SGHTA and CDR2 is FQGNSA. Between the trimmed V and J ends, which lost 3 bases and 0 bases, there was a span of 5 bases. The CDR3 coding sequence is TGTGCCAGCAGCTTGACCCCGAACACCGGGGAGCTGTTTTTT. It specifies CASSLTPNTGELFF.

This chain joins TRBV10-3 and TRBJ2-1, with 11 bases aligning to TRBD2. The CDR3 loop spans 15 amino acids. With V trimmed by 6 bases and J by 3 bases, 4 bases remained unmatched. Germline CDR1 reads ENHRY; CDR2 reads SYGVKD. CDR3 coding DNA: TGTGCCATCAGGAAACTAGCGGGGGACTACAATGAGCAGTTCTTC. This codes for CAIRKLAGDYNEQFF.

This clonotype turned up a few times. CDR3 bases: TGCGCCAGCAGTGAGGGGACTAGCGGGGTACAAGAGACCCAGTTCTTC. Translated: CASSEGTSGVQETQFF. The chain carries TRBV10-1 and TRBJ2-1; 13 nucleotides align to TRBD2. The CDR3 consists of 16 residues. V trimming: 2 bases; J trimming: 13 bases; junction bases outside the gene matches: 11. Germline CDR1 reads WNHNN; CDR2 reads SYGVQD (reference sequence).

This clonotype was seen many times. The DNA of the CDR3 is TGTGCCAGCAGCTTAGCTGCGGGGGCTAATGAGCAGTTCTTC. Translation: CASSLAAGANEQFF. The chain couples TRBV7-2 to TRBJ2-1; weak D call: TRBD2 (7 bases). Per germline, CDR1 SGHTA and CDR2 FQGNSA. V was clipped by 0 bases and J by 7 bases, with 10 bases between them. The CDR3 totals 14 residues.

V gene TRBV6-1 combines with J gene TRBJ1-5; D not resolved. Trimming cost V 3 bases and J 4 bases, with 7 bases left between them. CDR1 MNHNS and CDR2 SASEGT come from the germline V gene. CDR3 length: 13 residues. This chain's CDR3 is CASSDTKNQPQHF. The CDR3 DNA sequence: TGTGCCAGCAGTGACACAAAAAATCAGCCCCAGCATTTT.

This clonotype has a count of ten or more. CDR3: CASSPSTGGTGELFF. CDR3 DNA sequence: TGTGCCAGCAGCCCTTCGACAGGGGGCACCGGGGAGCTGTTTTTT. The rearrangement joins TRBV12-3 or TRBV12-4 to TRBJ2-2; 9 bases map to TRBD1. The trim removed 6 bases at V and 4 bases at J, leaving 6 bases unmatched. This CDR3 has 15 amino acids.

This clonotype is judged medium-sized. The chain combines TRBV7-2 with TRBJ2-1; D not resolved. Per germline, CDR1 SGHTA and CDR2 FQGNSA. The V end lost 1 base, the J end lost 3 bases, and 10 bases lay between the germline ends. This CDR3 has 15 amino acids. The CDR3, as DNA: TGTGCCAGCAGCTTAGACACGGGTTTCTACAATGAGCAGTTCTTC. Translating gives CASSLDTGFYNEQFF.

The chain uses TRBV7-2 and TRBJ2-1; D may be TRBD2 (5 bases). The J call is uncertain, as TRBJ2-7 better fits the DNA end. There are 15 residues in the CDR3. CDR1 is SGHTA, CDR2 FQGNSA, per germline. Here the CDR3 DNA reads TGTGCCAGCAGCTTAGCCCAAGCGGAAGGATACGAGCAGTACTTC. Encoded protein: CASSLAQAEGYEQYF.

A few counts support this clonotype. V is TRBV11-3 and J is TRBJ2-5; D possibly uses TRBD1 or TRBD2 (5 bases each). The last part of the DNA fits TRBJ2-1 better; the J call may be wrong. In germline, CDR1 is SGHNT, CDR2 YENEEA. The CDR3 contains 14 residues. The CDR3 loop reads CASTPRGEQETQFF. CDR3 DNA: TGTGCCAGCACCCCTAGGGGAGAACAAGAGACCCAGTTCTTC.

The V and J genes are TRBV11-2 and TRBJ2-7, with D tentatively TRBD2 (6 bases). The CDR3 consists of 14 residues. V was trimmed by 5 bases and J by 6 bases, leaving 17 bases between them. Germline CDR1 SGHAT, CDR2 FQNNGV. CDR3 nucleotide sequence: TGTGCCAGCAGCGTGGATAGGACTACTTCCGAGCAGTACTTC. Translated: CASSVDRTTSEQYF.

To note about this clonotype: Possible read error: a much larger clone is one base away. Here the CDR3 DNA reads TGTGCCAGCGGCTTAAAAGCGACAGAGACTGGAAACACCATATATTTT. Amino acid sequence: CASGLKATETGNTIYF. The genes are TRBV7-8 and TRBJ1-3; D may be TRBD1 (5 bases). There are 16 residues in the CDR3. Per the germline V gene, CDR1 is SGHVS and CDR2 is FQNEAQ.

CDR3 loop: CASAKGGAGQETQYF. The CDR3, as DNA: TGTGCCAGCGCGAAGGGAGGGGCCGGTCAAGAGACCCAGTACTTC. This chain links TRBV6-1 with TRBJ2-5; 7 nucleotides agree with TRBD2. Germline CDR1 and CDR2: MNHNS and SASEGT. CDR3 length: 15 amino acids. V shed 8 bases, J shed 2 bases, and the junction held 11 bases outside the gene matches.

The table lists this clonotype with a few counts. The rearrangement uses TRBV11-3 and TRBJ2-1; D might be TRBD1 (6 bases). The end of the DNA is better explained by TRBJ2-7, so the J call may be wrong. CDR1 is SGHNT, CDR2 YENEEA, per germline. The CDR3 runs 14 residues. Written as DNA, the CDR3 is TGTGCCAGCAGCTTGTTCAGGGGCTACAATGAGCAGTACTTC. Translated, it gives CASSLFRGYNEQYF.

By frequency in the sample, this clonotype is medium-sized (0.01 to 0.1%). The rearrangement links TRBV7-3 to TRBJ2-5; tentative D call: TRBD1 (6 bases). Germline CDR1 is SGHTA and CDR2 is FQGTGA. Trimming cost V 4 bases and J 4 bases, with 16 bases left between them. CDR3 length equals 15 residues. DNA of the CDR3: TGTGCCAGCAGCTGGTTAGGTCAACAGGGAGAGACCCAGTACTTC. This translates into CASSWLGQQGETQYF.

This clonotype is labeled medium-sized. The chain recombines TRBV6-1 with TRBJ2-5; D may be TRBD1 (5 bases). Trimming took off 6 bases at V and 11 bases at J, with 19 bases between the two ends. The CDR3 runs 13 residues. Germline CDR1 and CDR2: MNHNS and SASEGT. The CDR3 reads CASSTLRGAEQYF. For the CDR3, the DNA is TGTGCCAGCAGCACGTTAAGGGGTGCGGAGCAGTACTTC.

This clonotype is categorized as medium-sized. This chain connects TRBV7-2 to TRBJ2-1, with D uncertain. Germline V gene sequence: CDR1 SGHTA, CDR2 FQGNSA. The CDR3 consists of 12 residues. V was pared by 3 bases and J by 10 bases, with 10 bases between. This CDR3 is CASSLGIYEQFF. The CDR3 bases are TGTGCCAGCAGCTTGGGGATCTACGAGCAGTTCTTC. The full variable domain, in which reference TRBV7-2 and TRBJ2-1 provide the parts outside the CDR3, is GAGVSQSPSNKVTEKGKDVELRCDPISGHTALYWYRQSLGQGLEFLIYFQGNSAPDKSGLPSDRFSAERTGGSVSTLTIQRTQQEDSAVYLCASSLGIYEQFFGPGTRLTVL.

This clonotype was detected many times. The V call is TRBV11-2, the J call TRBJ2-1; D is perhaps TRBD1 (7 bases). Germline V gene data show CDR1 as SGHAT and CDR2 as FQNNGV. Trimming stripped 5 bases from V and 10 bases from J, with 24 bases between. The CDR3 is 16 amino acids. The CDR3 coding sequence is TGTGCCAGCAGCACAAGCCGGGGGACAGCTAAAGGGGAGCAGTTCTTC. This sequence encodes CASSTSRGTAKGEQFF.

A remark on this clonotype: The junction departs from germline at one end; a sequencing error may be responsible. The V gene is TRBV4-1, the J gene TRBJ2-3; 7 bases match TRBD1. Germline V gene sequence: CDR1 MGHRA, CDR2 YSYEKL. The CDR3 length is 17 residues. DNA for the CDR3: TGTGCCAGCAGCCAGGGAATCCTAACAGGGGGCACAGATACGCAGTATTTT. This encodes CASSQGILTGGTDTQYF.

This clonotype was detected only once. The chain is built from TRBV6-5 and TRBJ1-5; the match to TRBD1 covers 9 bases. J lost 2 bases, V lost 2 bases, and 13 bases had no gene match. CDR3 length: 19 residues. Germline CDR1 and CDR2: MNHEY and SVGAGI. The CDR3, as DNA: TGTGCCAGCAGTTACAATTCACCGGGACAGGGAGGGGGCAATCAGCCCCAGCATTTT. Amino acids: CASSYNSPGQGGGNQPQHF.

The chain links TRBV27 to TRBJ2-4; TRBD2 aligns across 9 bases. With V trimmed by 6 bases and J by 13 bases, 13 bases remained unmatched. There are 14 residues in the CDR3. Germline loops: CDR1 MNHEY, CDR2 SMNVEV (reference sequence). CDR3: CASRLASGAHEQYF. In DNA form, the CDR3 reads TGTGCCAGCAGGCTCGCTAGCGGGGCCCATGAGCAGTACTTC.

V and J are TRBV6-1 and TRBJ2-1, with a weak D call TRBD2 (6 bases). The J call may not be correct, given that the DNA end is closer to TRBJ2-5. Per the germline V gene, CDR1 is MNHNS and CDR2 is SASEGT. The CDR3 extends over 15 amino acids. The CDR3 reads CASSPLATRGETQYF. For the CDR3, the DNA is TGTGCCAGCAGCCCTCTAGCGACCCGGGGGGAGACCCAGTACTTC.

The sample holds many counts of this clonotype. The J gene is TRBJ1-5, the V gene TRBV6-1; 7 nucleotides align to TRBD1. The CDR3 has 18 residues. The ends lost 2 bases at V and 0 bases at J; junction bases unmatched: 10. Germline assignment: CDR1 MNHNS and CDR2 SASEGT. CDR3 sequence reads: CASSERGGQPYSNQPQHF. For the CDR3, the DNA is TGTGCCAGCAGTGAAAGAGGGGGACAGCCTTATAGCAATCAGCCCCAGCATTTT.

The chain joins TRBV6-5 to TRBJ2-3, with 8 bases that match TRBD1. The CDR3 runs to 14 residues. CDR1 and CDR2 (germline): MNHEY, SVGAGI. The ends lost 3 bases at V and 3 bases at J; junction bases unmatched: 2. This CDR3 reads CASSYQGATDTQYF. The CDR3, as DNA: TGTGCCAGCAGTTATCAGGGGGCTACAGATACGCAGTATTTT.

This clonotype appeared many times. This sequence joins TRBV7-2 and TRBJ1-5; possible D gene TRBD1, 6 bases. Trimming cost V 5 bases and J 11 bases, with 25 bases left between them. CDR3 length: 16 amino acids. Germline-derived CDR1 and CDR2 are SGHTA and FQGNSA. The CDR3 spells CASSPPGTLQTRAQHF. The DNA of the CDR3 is TGTGCCAGCAGCCCTCCCGGGACACTTCAGACCCGAGCCCAGCATTTT.

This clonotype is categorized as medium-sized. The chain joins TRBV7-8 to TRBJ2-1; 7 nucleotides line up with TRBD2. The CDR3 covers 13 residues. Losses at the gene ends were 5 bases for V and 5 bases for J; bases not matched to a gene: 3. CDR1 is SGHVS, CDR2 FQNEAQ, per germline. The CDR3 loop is CASSMSGDNEQFF. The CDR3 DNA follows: TGTGCCAGCAGCATGAGCGGGGACAATGAGCAGTTCTTC.